This T cell receptor beta chain was identified during a study of T cells after yellow fever vaccination. Points from the study as a whole: Detected again after the booster were most primary-vaccination clones, at nearly 97% CD4 and 88% CD8. A weaker secondary response peaked on day 5, the primary on day 15.

This clonotype was recorded at least ten times. The antigen remains undetermined. The TCR cDNA carried a universal primer site and UMIs from 5'RACE template switching. TCRdb re-analysed the 5' RACE reads in MiXCR, keeping a single row per CDR3 protein. The data show 110,000 to 150,000 distinct CDR3 sequences, with under 7% seen just once and more than 0.55% held by the top ten. CDR1 is SEHNR, CDR2 FQNEAQ, per germline (reference sequence). The length of the CDR3 is 16 residues. Trimming removed 4 bases at V and 6 bases at J, with 19 bases between. The material was CD4+ T cells sorted from PBMCs, obtained 10 days after the yellow fever booster vaccination. The chain couples TRBV7-9 to TRBJ2-1; D ambiguous. The sequence derives from a man aged 25-45 years who received the YFV17D yellow fever vaccine. Here the CDR3 reads CASSYARSSPLNEQFF. CDR3 DNA sequence: TGTGCCAGCAGCTATGCTCGGAGCTCACCCCTCAATGAGCAGTTCTTC.